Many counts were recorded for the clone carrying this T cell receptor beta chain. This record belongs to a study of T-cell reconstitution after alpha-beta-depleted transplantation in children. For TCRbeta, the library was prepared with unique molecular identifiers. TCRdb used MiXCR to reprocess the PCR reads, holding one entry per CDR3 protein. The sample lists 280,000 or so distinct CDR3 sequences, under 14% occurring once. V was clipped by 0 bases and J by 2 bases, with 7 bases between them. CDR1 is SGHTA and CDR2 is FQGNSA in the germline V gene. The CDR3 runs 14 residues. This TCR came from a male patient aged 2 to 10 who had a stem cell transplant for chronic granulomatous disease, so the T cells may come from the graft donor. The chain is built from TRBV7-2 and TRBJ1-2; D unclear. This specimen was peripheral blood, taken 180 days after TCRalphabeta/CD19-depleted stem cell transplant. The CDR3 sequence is CASSLAGSNYGYTF. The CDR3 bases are TGTGCCAGCAGCTTAGCCGGCAGCAACTATGGCTACACCTTC.